What follows are 27 T cell receptor beta chains derived from one specimen sequenced in a study of post-analysis software for immune sequencing data. Sequencing libraries made from TCR beta cDNA carried unique molecular identifiers. Each CDR3 protein is one row after TCRdb ran MiXCR on the PCR reads. The sample comprises hundreds of thousands of distinct CDR3 sequences, approximately 53% of which are singletons, and approximately 4.5% rests with the top ten. For these TCRs, the target antigens are not known. Study-wide findings and caveats: Patients had higher frequencies than controls of roughly five TRBV segments, including TRBV5-6, TRBV5-1 and TRBV20-1.

Sequenced sample: blood. Receptor source: a girl aged 5-17 years with multiple sclerosis.

This sequence joins TRBV11-2 and TRBJ2-6; D is possibly TRBD2 (5 bases). The CDR3 totals 20 residues. Germline V gene data show CDR1 as SGHAT and CDR2 as FQNNGV. The V end lost 0 bases, the J end lost 4 bases, and 22 bases lay between the germline ends. The DNA of the CDR3 is TGTGCCAGCAGCTTAGATCAGAGGGCAACGGCAGCTCTGGGGGCCAACGTCCTGACTTTC. Translating gives CASSLDQRATAALGANVLTF.

This clonotype was counted a few times. The chain has TRBV13 and TRBJ2-1; 11 bases agree with TRBD2. The V gene's germline CDR1 is PRHDT and CDR2 FYEKMQ (reference sequence). V shed 3 bases, J shed 2 bases, and the junction held 0 bases outside the gene matches. CDR3 length equals 15 residues. Written as DNA, the CDR3 is TGTGCCAGCAGCTTTAGCGGGAGGGCCTACAATGAGCAGTTCTTC. Protein product: CASSFSGRAYNEQFF.

CDR3 loop: CASSLDMGGSTDTQYF. The CDR3 nucleotides are TGTGCCAGCAGCTTAGATATGGGGGGCTCCACAGATACGCAGTATTTT. This chain links TRBV7-2 with TRBJ2-3; D may be TRBD1 or TRBD2 (6 bases each). V dropped 1 base and J dropped 2 bases, with 13 bases sitting between them. Germline CDR1 and CDR2: SGHTA and FQGNSA. The length of the CDR3 is 16 residues.

This sequence joins TRBV30 and TRBJ1-2, with 7 nucleotides matching TRBD1. The CDR3 length is 15 residues. V trimming: 0 bases; J trimming: 3 bases; junction bases outside the gene matches: 7. Germline lookup yields CDR1 GTSNPN and CDR2 SVGIG (reference sequence). The CDR3 region has the DNA TGTGCCTGGAGTGTACGGGGGCAGGGGGACTATGGCTACACCTTC. Amino acids: CAWSVRGQGDYGYTF.

The chain uses TRBV5-1 and TRBJ2-1, with 9 bases matching TRBD2. Germline trimming cut 4 bases from V and 1 base from J; bases unmatched to any gene: 15. Germline V gene data show CDR1 as SGHRS and CDR2 as YFSETQ. This CDR3 is 19 amino acids long. The CDR3 region is CASSQGAGGPNWSYNEQFF. CDR3 DNA sequence: TGCGCCAGCAGCCAGGGTGCGGGGGGGCCGAATTGGTCCTACAATGAGCAGTTCTTC.

This clonotype was detected only a few times. This chain links TRBV18 with TRBJ2-1, with TRBD1 identical over 7 bases. Matching the DNA end better, TRBJ2-7 makes the J call doubtful. The CDR3 is 15 amino acids. Germline values: CDR1 KGHSH, CDR2 LQKENI. This CDR3 is CASSREQGSLYEQYF. The CDR3 DNA follows: TGTGCCAGCTCACGAGAACAGGGGAGCCTCTACGAGCAGTACTTC.

The chain's CDR3 is CASSYSKAGLAFYNEQFF. In nucleotides, the CDR3 is TGTGCCAGCAGTTACTCGAAGGCGGGACTAGCGTTCTACAATGAGCAGTTCTTC. The rearrangement uses TRBV6-5 and TRBJ2-1; 10 nucleotides align to TRBD2. The CDR3 has 18 amino acids. V trimming: 0 bases; J trimming: 3 bases; junction bases outside the gene matches: 8. In germline, CDR1 is MNHEY, CDR2 SVGAGI.

This clonotype has just a few counts. V usage is TRBV27 and J usage is TRBJ2-5; weak D call: TRBD2 (5 bases). The J call is doubtful: the DNA matches TRBJ2-7 better. The germline CDR1 and CDR2 sequences are MNHEY and SMNVEV (reference sequence). CDR3 length: 15 residues. This CDR3 is CASSYSMGDSHEQYF. The CDR3 nucleotides read TGTGCCAGCAGTTACTCGATGGGAGATAGCCACGAGCAGTACTTC.

This clonotype was seen a handful of times. V is TRBV29-1 and J is TRBJ2-1; no firm D call. Germline CDR1 reads SQVTM; CDR2 reads ANQGSEA. V was clipped by 7 bases and J by 8 bases, with 15 bases between them. CDR3 size: 12 residues. This CDR3 reads CSARRSDHEQFF. Written as DNA, the CDR3 is TGCAGCGCCCGACGGTCCGACCATGAGCAGTTCTTC.

This clonotype was observed a single time. J is TRBJ2-5 and V is TRBV5-5; 13 bases are a match to TRBD2. Gene TRBJ2-7 matches the end of the DNA better, so the J call may be wrong. The CDR3 totals 18 residues. CDR1 SGHKS and CDR2 YYEKEE come from the germline V gene (reference sequence). CDR3 residues: CASSLKLAGGPDDYEQYF. The DNA for the CDR3 is TGTGCCAGCAGCTTGAAACTAGCGGGAGGGCCCGACGACTACGAGCAGTACTTC.

The CDR3 reads CASSLGGRGAFF. CDR3 nucleotide sequence: TGTGCCAGCAGCTTAGGGGGCAGGGGAGCTTTCTTT. J is TRBJ1-1 and V is TRBV7-2; D is possibly TRBD1 (6 bases). Germline V gene lookup returns CDR1 SGHTA and CDR2 FQGNSA. V lost 1 base, J lost 10 bases, and 10 bases lay in between. There are 12 residues in the CDR3. The full variable domain, rest sourced from reference TRBV7-2 and TRBJ1-1, is GAGVSQSPSNKVTEKGKDVELRCDPISGHTALYWYRQSLGQGLEFLIYFQGNSAPDKSGLPSDRFSAERTGGSVSTLTIQRTQQEDSAVYLCASSLGGRGAFFGQGTRLTVV.

V gene TRBV7-8 combines with J gene TRBJ2-3; weak D call: TRBD2 (5 bases). The CDR3 extends over 17 amino acids. Germline loops: CDR1 SGHVS, CDR2 FQNEAQ. V shed 3 bases and J shed 2 bases, with 18 bases lying between them. The CDR3, as DNA: TGTGCCAGCAGCTTCCTTTCCGGCGGGTCCAACACAGATACGCAGTATTTT. Its protein product is CASSFLSGGSNTDTQYF.

V is TRBV29-1 and J is TRBJ2-1; 12 bases line up with TRBD1. Germline V CDR1 and CDR2: SQVTM, ANQGSEA. V was clipped by 3 bases and J by 3 bases; unmatched bases: 12. This CDR3 comprises 18 residues. CDR3 protein: CSVDLRDRGRLVYNEQFF. The CDR3, as DNA: TGCAGCGTTGACCTCCGGGACAGGGGGCGTTTGGTCTACAATGAGCAGTTCTTC.

A few counts support this clonotype. The DNA for the CDR3 is TGCAGTGCTAGAGACTACCTTAGAGGGAGGGCCCATGAGCAGTTCTTC. Its translation is CSARDYLRGRAHEQFF. The rearrangement joins TRBV20-1 to TRBJ2-1; 7 positions agree with TRBD2. The CDR3 is made up of 16 amino acids. Germline-derived CDR1 and CDR2 are DFQATT and SNEGSKA (reference sequence). Losses at the gene ends were 0 bases for V and 8 bases for J; bases not matched to a gene: 13.

The V gene is TRBV29-1, the J gene TRBJ1-2; maybe TRBD1 (6 bases). CDR3 length: 13 residues. V lost 8 bases, J lost 4 bases, and 17 bases lay in between. Germline-derived CDR1 and CDR2 are SQVTM and ANQGSEA. Written as DNA, the CDR3 is TGCAGCCTCACAACAGGGCCTTCCTATGGCTACACCTTC. Protein: CSLTTGPSYGYTF.

V and J are TRBV3-1 and TRBJ2-1; 10 bases match TRBD1. Per the germline V gene, CDR1 is LGHDT and CDR2 is YNNKEL (reference sequence). Trimming removed 4 bases from V and 1 base from J; junction bases left unmatched: 10. This CDR3 region has 18 residues. The CDR3 nucleotides are TGTGCCAGCAGCCTTTACGCGGGACAGGGGAGTTCCTACAATGAGCAGTTCTTC. Translating it yields CASSLYAGQGSSYNEQFF.

This clonotype was observed a few times. CDR3 sequence: CATSSWGEGGSLYNEQFF. For the CDR3, the DNA is TGTGCCACCAGCAGCTGGGGGGAGGGGGGGTCCCTCTACAATGAGCAGTTCTTC. This chain uses TRBV15 with TRBJ2-1; maybe TRBD2 (7 bases). Germline assignment: CDR1 LNHNV and CDR2 YYDKDF (reference sequence). The CDR3 totals 18 residues. V was shortened by 3 bases and J by 3 bases, with 21 bases between the two germline ends.

The chain couples TRBV20-1 to TRBJ2-5; 8 bases are shared with TRBD1. Germline CDR1 and CDR2: DFQATT and SNEGSKA (reference sequence). J gave up 1 base and V 2 bases, and 3 bases lay outside the gene matches. This CDR3 region has 14 residues. The CDR3 nucleotides read TGCAGTGCTAGATTCGGGACAGGCCAAGAGACCCAGTACTTC. It translates to CSARFGTGQETQYF.

Points on this clonotype: A read error may account for a junction end that differs from germline. This chain links TRBV11-1 with TRBJ2-7; 7 bases match TRBD2. The CDR3 is made up of 14 amino acids. The germline CDR1 and CDR2 sequences are SGHAT and FQDESV (reference sequence). CDR3 bases: TGTGCCTGCAGCCAGCGGGACGGAACCTACGAGCAGTACTTC. Its protein product is CACSQRDGTYEQYF.

This clonotype has a handful of counts. The rearrangement uses TRBV5-1 and TRBJ1-1; D is uncertain. The CDR3 length is 15 residues. The V and J ends lost 0 bases and 0 bases respectively, with 9 bases between them. Germline CDR1 and CDR2: SGHRS and YFSETQ. The CDR3 loop reads CASSLVPTMNTEAFF. The CDR3 bases are TGCGCCAGCAGCTTGGTCCCGACTATGAACACTGAAGCTTTCTTT.

The rearrangement links TRBV9 to TRBJ2-4; no firm D call. The J call is in doubt because the DNA end fits TRBJ2-7 better. The CDR3 spans 14 residues. Germline V gene data show CDR1 as SGDLS and CDR2 as YYNGEE. This CDR3 is CASSVGESNDEQYF. CDR3 bases: TGTGCCAGCAGCGTAGGAGAGTCTAACGACGAGCAGTACTTC.

This clonotype came up a few times. This chain uses TRBV20-1 with TRBJ2-5; 7 nucleotides line up with TRBD1. The DNA end lines up better with TRBJ2-7; the J call may be wrong. From germline, CDR1 is DFQATT and CDR2 SNEGSKA (reference sequence). CDR3 length equals 14 residues. CDR3 sequence (DNA): TGCAGTGCTAGAGGGGCAGGGGGTCGGTACGAGCAGTACTTC. It is translated as CSARGAGGRYEQYF.

The V call is TRBV2, the J call TRBJ2-7, with 9 bases aligning to TRBD1. V was clipped by 6 bases and J by 4 bases; unmatched bases: 7. The CDR3 spans 14 residues. Germline CDR1 reads SNHLY; CDR2 reads FYNNEI. The CDR3 coding sequence is TGTGCCAGCAGCTGGGGACAGGGCATTTACGAGCAGTACTTC. Translating gives CASSWGQGIYEQYF.

J is TRBJ2-1 and V is TRBV7-3; tentative D call: TRBD1 (5 bases). The CDR3 loop spans 15 amino acids. The ends were cut back, 2 bases at V and 6 bases at J, with 14 bases in the middle. Germline V CDR1 and CDR2: SGHTA, FQGTGA. The CDR3 region is CASSLSGFFPNEQFF. As DNA, the CDR3 is TGTGCCAGCAGCTTATCAGGGTTTTTCCCCAATGAGCAGTTCTTC.

V and J are TRBV10-2 and TRBJ1-4, with D unresolved. Germline V CDR1 and CDR2: WSHSY, SAAADI. CDR3 length equals 13 residues. With 4 bases removed from V and 6 bases from J, the gap between germline ends came to 9 bases. CDR3 DNA sequence: TGCGCCAGCAGTGTCCAGGTGTATGAAAAACTGTTTTTT. Amino acid sequence: CASSVQVYEKLFF.

This clonotype turned up a few times. This sequence joins TRBV6-6 and TRBJ2-7, with 9 nucleotides matching TRBD1. Looked up from germline, CDR1 is MNHNY and CDR2 is SVGAGI (reference sequence). The ends lost 5 bases at V and 7 bases at J; junction bases unmatched: 9. The CDR3 covers 14 residues. CDR3 in DNA: TGTGCCAGCAGTAGACGGGACAGGGCGGAGGAGCAGTACTTC. Residues: CASSRRDRAEEQYF.

This sequence joins TRBV7-9 and TRBJ2-3; D is unresolved. Trimming left V 1 base short and J 10 bases short, with 6 bases between. The CDR3 is made up of 11 amino acids. Germline V gene sequence: CDR1 SEHNR, CDR2 FQNEAQ (reference sequence). CDR3 DNA sequence: TGTGCCAGCAGCTTAGAGCTAGCGCAGTATTTT. It is translated as CASSLELAQYF.